This TCR beta chain was captured in a study of blood T cell repertoires in COVID-19. This CDR3 spans 15 amino acids. Germline assignment: CDR1 LNHDA and CDR2 SQIVND (reference sequence). The J segment lost 4 bases and the V segment lost 2 bases, leaving 4 bases of the junction unmatched. Sequencing used immunoSEQ multiplex PCR; TCRdb keeps in-frame clones, though not all of them. The sample has about 250,000 clones; approximately 86% are singletons. This clonotype originated in a woman aged 50 to 60 who had recovered from COVID-19. The sample comprised PBMCs or T cells enriched from blood (not recorded which). The chain links TRBV19 to TRBJ1-4; 7 bases are shared with TRBD1. CDR3: CASSIIGTDNEKLFF. The CDR3 DNA sequence: TGTGCCAGTAGTATAATCGGGACAGATAATGAAAAACTGTTTTTT.